Below, one T cell receptor (beta chain) is given with its context. CDR3 length equals 17 residues. Germline assignment: CDR1 LGHDT and CDR2 YNNKEL (reference sequence). The V segment lost 0 bases and the J segment 6 bases; nucleotides outside the gene matches: 9. This sample was included in a study of blood T cell repertoires in COVID-19. The assay was immunoSEQ multiplex PCR, and TCRdb's table has in-frame clones only and misses some. The table has some 330,000 clones, around nine tenths seen once. The chain employs TRBV3-1 (or the pseudogene TRBV3-2) and TRBJ2-1; 9 nucleotides line up with TRBD2. The receptor was isolated from a man aged 25-45 years who had recovered from COVID-19. Sequencing was carried out using PBMCs or T cells enriched from blood (not recorded which). The CDR3 nucleotides read TGTGCCAGCAGCCAAGAAATCGGGCTAGCGGGGTTCAATGAGCAGTTCTTC. It yields the protein CASSQEIGLAGFNEQFF.